What follows describes a single T cell receptor beta chain. Its antigen is still unknown. PCR was performed a second time for 7 to 11 cycles using a sample-barcoded 5' primer and a J-beta primer mix. TCRdb processed the 5' RACE reads anew with MiXCR; each CDR3 protein has one entry. The sample holds about a million distinct CDR3 sequences; about 53% are singletons and the top ten take over 20%. In germline, CDR1 is MNHEY, CDR2 SMNVEV (reference sequence). V lost 6 bases, J lost 4 bases, and 11 bases lay in between. CDR3 length: 13 residues. The sample originates from a study of blood T cells in healthy people across ages. The study's findings and limits: It was found that TCR beta diversity correlated strongly with the percentage of naive T cells. Per million T cells, TCR beta diversity dropped roughly linearly as age increased.

No fewer than 6.5 million PBMCs went into each sample. The total RNA that was extracted per sample amounted to at least 5.5 micrograms. The chain links TRBV27 to TRBJ2-3; D ambiguous. Sample: blood. This TCR was recovered from a woman aged 55-75 years in good health. The CDR3 here is CASSRYEPDTQYF. The CDR3 DNA reads as TGTGCCAGCAGCCGCTATGAGCCAGATACGCAGTATTTT.